One and the same sample provided the 5 T cell receptor beta chains below, sequenced in a study of CXCR3-negative and CXCR3-positive naive CD8 T cells. The authors made the TRB cDNA libraries by 5' RACE using UMI labels. TCRdb re-called the 5' RACE reads and catalogs CDR3 proteins one per entry, DNA excluded. This table holds 100,000 to 150,000 distinct CDR3 sequences. The sequenced sample consisted of naive CXCR3- CD8+ T cells from blood. Subset in this sample: CD45RO-CCR7+CD27+CD95- naive CD8+ T cells lacking CXCR3 (TNR3-). The receptors originated from a human donor in good health. Some clones in this sample may be carry-over from other donors' samples.

The chain uses TRBV28 and TRBJ2-1; the TRBD1 assignment by TCRdb is unverifiable without DNA. The CDR3 sequence is 13 residues long. Germline loops: CDR1 MDHEN, CDR2 SYDVKM. CDR3 in amino acids: CASSPAPGDEQFF.

V usage is TRBV7-9 and J usage is TRBJ2-7; TCRdb's D gene call, TRBD1, goes unchecked for lack of DNA. The length of the CDR3 is 14 residues. CDR1 SEHNR and CDR2 FQNEAQ come from the germline V gene (reference sequence). This chain's CDR3 is CASSRGQNNYEQYF.

The chain carries TRBV12-3 or TRBV12-4 and TRBJ2-1; the D call of TRBD2 rests on TCRdb alone, since no DNA is present to check it. The CDR3 has 17 residues. This chain's CDR3 is CASSLEGVIAGYNEQFF.

The chain employs TRBV6-5 and TRBJ2-2; no DNA is available, so the TRBD1 call from TCRdb remains unchecked. The CDR3 has 14 residues. Germline CDR1 is MNHEY and CDR2 is SVGAGI. CDR3 sequence: CASSGQGYTGELFF.

This sequence joins TRBV25-1 and TRBJ1-1; the TRBD1 assignment by TCRdb is unverifiable without DNA. The CDR3 is 15 amino acids. Germline V lookup: CDR1 MGHDK, CDR2 SYGVNS. The CDR3 is CASSHPGQGGSGAFF.